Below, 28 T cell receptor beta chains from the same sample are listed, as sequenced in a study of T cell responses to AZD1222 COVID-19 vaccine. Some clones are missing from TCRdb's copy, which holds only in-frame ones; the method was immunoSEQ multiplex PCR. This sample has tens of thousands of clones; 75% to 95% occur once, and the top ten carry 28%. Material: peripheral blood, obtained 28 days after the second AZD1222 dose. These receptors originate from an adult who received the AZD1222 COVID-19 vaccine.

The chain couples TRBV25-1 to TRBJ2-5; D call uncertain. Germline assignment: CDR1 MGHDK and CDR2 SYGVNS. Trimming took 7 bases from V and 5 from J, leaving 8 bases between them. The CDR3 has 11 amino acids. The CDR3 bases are TGTGCCAGCACCCTCGCGGAGACCCAGTACTTC. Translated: CASTLAETQYF. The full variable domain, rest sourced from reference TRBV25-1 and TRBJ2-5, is EADIYQTPRYLVIGTGKKITLECSQTMGHDKMYWYQQDPGMELHLIHYSYGVNSTEKGDLSSESTVSRIRTEHFPLTLESARPSHTSQYLCASTLAETQYFGPGTRLLVL.

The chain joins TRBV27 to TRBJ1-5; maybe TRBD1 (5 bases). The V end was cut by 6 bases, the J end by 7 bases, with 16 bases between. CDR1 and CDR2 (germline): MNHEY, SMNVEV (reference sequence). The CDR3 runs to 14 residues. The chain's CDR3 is CASRLKGNKQPQHF. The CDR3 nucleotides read TGTGCCAGCAGGCTTAAGGGGAATAAGCAGCCCCAGCATTTT.

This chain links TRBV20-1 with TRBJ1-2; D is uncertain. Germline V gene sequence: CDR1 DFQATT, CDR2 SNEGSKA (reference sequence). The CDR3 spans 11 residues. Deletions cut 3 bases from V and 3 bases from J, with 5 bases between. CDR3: CSASYDYGYTF. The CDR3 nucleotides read TGCAGTGCTAGTTATGACTATGGCTACACCTTC.

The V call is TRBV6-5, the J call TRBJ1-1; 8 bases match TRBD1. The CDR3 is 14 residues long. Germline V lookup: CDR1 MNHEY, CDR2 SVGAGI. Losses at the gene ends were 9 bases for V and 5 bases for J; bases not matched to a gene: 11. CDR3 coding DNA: TGTGCCAGTGATACCTCAGGGGGCCGGACTGAAGCTTTCTTT. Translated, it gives CASDTSGGRTEAFF.

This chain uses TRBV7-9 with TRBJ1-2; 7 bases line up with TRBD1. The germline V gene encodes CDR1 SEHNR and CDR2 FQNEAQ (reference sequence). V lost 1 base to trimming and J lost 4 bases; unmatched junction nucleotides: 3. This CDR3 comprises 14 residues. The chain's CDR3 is CASSLEAGGYGYTF. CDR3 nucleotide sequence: TGTGCCAGCAGCTTAGAGGCAGGGGGCTATGGCTACACCTTC.

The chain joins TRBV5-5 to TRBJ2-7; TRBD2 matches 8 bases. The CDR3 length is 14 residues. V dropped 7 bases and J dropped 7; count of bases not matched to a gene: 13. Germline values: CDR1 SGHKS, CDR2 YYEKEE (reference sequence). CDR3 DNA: TGTGCCAGCGCGCGGCCTAGCGGGTTGTGGGAGCAGTACTTC. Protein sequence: CASARPSGLWEQYF.

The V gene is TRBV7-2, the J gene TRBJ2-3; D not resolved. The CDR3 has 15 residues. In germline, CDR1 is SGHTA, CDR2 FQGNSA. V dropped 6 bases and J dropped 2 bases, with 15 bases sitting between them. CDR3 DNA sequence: TGTGCCAGCAGTCGAACCCACGCAGACACAGATACGCAGTATTTT. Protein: CASSRTHADTDTQYF.

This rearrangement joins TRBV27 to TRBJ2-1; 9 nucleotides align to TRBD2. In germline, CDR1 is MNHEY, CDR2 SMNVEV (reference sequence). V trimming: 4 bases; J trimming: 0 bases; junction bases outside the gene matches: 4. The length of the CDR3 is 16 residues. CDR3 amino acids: CASSWAGGSSYNEQFF. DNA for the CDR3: TGTGCCAGCAGTTGGGCGGGAGGGAGCTCCTACAATGAGCAGTTCTTC.

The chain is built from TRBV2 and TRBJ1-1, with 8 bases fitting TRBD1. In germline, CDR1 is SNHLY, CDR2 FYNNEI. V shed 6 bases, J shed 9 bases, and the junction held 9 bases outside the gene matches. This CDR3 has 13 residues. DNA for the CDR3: TGTGCCAGCAGGGAGTCACAGGGGGAGAAAGCTTTCTTT. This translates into CASRESQGEKAFF.

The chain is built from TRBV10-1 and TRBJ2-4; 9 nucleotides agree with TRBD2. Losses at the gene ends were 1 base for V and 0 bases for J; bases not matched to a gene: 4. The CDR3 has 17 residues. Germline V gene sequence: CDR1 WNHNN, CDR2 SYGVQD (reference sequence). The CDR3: CASSEWGGRVAKNIQYF. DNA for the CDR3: TGCGCCAGCAGTGAGTGGGGCGGGAGGGTAGCCAAAAACATTCAGTACTTC.

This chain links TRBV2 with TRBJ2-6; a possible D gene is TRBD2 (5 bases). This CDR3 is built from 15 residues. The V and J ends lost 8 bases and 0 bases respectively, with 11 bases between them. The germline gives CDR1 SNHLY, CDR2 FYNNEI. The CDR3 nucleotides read TGTGCCAGCCCCAGCGAGGGCTCTGGGGCCAACGTCCTGACTTTC. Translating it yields CASPSEGSGANVLTF.

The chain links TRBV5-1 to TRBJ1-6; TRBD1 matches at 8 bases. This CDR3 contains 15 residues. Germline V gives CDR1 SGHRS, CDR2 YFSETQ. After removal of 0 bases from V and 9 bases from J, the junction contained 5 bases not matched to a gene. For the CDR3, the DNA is TGCGCCAGCAGCTTGGAAGGACAGGGATCTTCACCCCTCCACTTT. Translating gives CASSLEGQGSSPLHF. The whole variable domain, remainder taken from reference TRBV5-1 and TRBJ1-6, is KAGVTQTPRYLIKTRGQQVTLSCSPISGHRSVSWYQQTPGQGLQFLFEYFSETQRNKGNFPGRFSGRQFSNSRSEMNVSTLELGDSALYLCASSLEGQGSSPLHFGNGTRLTVT.

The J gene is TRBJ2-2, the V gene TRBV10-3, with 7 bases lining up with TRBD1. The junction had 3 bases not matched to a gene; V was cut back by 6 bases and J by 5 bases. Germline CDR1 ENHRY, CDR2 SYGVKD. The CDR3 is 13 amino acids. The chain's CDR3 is CAIRQGMTGELFF. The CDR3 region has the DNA TGTGCCATCAGACAGGGGATGACCGGGGAGCTGTTTTTT.

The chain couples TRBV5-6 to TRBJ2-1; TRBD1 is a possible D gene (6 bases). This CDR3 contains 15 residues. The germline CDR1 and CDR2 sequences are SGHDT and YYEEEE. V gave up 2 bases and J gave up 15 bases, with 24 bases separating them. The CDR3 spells CASSFEQGLTTEWFF. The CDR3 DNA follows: TGTGCCAGCAGCTTTGAGCAGGGGCTTACCACTGAGTGGTTCTTC.

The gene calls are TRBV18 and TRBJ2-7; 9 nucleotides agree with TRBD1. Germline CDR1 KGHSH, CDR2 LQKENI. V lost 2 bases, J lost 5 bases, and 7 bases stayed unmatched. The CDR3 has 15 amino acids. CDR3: CASSPTGQGDHEQYF. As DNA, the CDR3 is TGTGCCAGCTCACCAACGGGACAGGGAGACCACGAGCAGTACTTC. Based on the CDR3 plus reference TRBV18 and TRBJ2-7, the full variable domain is NAGVMQNPRHLVRRRGQEARLRCSPMKGHSHVYWYRQLPEEGLKFMVYLQKENIIDESGMPKERFSAEFPKEGPSILRIQQVVRGDSAAYFCASSPTGQGDHEQYFGPGTRLTVT.

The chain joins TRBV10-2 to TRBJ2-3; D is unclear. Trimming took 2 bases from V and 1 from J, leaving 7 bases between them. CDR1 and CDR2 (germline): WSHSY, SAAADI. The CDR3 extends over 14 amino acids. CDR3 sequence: CASSESGGTDTQYF. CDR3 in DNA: TGCGCCAGCAGTGAGAGTGGGGGCACAGATACGCAGTATTTT.

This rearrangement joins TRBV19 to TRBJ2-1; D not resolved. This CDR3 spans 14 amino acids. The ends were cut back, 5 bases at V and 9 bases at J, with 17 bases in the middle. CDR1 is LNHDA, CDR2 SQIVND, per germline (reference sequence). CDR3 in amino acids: CASSSGFQIGEQFF. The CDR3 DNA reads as TGTGCCAGTAGTTCAGGATTCCAGATCGGTGAGCAGTTCTTC.

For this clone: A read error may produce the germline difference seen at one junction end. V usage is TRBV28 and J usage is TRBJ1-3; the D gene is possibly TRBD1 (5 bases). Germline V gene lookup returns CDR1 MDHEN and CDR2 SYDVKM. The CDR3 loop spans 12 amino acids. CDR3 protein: CASSPSGEREHF. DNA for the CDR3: TGTGCCAGCAGCCCTTCGGGGGAGAGGGAACATTTT.

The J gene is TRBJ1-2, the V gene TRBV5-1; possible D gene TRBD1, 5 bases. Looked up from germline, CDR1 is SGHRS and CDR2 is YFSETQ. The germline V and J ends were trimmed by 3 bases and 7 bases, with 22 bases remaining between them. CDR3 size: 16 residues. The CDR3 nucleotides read TGCGCCAGCAGCTCGACCGGGACTAACGACCGCGGTGGCTACACCTTC. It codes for CASSSTGTNDRGGYTF.

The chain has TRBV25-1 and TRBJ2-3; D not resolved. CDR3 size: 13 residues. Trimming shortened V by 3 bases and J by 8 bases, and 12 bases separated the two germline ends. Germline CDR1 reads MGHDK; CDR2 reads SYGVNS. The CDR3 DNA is TGTGCCAGCAGTGACCCCGGGTCTCTTACGCAGTATTTT. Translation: CASSDPGSLTQYF.

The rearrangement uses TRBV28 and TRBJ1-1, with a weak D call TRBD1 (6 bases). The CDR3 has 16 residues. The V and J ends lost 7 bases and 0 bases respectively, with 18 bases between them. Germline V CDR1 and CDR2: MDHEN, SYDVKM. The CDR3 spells CASISGAWVMNTEAFF. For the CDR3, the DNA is TGTGCCAGCATATCAGGGGCCTGGGTCATGAACACTGAAGCTTTCTTT.

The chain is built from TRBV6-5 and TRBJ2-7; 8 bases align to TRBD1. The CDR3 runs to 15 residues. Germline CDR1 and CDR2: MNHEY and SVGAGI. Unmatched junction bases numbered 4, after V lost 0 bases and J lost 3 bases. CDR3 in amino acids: CASSYSRQGFYEQYF. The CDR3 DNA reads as TGTGCCAGCAGTTACTCCCGACAGGGGTTCTACGAGCAGTACTTC.

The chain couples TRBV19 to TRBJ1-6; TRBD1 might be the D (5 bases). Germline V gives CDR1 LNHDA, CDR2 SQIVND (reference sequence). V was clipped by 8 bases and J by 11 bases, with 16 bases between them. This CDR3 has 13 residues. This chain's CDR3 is CASAGTIGTPLHF. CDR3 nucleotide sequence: TGTGCCAGTGCCGGGACGATAGGAACACCCCTCCACTTT.

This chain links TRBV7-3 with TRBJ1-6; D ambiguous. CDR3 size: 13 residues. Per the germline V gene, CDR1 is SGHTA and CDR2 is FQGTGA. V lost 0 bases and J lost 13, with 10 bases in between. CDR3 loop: CASSLTSGGPLHF. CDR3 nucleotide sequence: TGTGCCAGCAGCTTAACGTCGGGAGGCCCCCTCCACTTT.

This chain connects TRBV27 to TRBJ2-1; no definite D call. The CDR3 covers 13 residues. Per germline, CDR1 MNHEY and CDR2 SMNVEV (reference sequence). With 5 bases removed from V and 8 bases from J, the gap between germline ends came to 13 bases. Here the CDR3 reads CASSPGPLDEQFF. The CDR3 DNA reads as TGTGCCAGCAGTCCCGGCCCGTTGGATGAGCAGTTCTTC.

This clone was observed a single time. The CDR3 DNA sequence: TGTGCCAGCAGTCGAACAGGGGCTAGCAATCAGCCCCAGCATTTT. Translation: CASSRTGASNQPQHF. V gene TRBV25-1 combines with J gene TRBJ1-5, with 7 bases matching TRBD1. The junction had 4 bases not matched to a gene; V was cut back by 5 bases and J by 0 bases. The CDR3 is made up of 15 amino acids. CDR1 MGHDK and CDR2 SYGVNS come from the germline V gene.

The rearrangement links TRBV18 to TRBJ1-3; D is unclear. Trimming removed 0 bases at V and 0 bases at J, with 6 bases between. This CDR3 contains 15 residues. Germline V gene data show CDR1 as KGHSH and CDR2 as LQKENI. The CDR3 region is CASSPPISSGNTIYF. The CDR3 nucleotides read TGTGCCAGCTCACCACCTATCAGCTCTGGAAACACCATATATTTT.

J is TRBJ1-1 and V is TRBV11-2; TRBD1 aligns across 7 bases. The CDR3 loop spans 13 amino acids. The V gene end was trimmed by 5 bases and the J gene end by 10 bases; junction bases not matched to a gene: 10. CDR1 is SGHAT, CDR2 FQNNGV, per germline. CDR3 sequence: CASSIGTDGRAFF. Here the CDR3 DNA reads TGTGCCAGCAGCATAGGGACAGACGGGAGAGCTTTCTTT. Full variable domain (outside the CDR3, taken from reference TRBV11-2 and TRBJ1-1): EAGVAQSPRYKIIEKRQSVAFWCNPISGHATLYWYQQILGQGPKLLIQFQNNGVVDDSQLPKDRFSAERLKGVDSTLKIQPAKLEDSAVYLCASSIGTDGRAFFGQGTRLTVV.